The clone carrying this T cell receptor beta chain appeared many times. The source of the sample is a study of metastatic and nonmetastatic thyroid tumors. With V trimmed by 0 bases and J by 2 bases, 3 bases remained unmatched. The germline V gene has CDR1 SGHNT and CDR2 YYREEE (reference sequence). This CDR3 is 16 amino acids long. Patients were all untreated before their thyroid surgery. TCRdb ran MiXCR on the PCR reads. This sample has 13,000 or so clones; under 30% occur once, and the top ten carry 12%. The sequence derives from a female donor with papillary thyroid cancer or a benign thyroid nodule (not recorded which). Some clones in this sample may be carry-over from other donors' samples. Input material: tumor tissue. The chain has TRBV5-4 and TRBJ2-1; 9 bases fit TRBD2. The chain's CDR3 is CASSLASGRTYNEQFF. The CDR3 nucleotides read TGTGCCAGCAGCTTGGCCAGCGGGAGGACCTACAATGAGCAGTTCTTC. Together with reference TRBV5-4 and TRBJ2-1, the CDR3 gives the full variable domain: ETGVTQSPTHLIKTRGQQVTLRCSSQSGHNTVSWYQQALGQGPQFIFQYYREEENGRGNFPPRFSGLQFPNYSSELNVNALELDDSALYLCASSLASGRTYNEQFFGPGTRLTVL.